This T cell receptor (beta chain) was documented in a study of blood T cell repertoires in COVID-19 (dated by TCRdb to about 2020). The study in broad terms: Samples from collaborators originated in the United States, Italy and Spain and spanned both the acute and convalescent phases of COVID-19. The prospective study material was composed of cDNA or gDNA derived from T cells, B-cell-depleted T cells, or PBMCs. The dataset comprised deeply sampled blood TCRbeta repertoires from subjects exposed to, actively infected with, or recovered from COVID-19. The repertoires were released in a freely available public database intended as a resource for research on the immune response to SARS-CoV-2. Samples came from the ongoing ImmuneRACE study (first 160 participants) plus 1,254 subjects from 6 global collaborators. Nearly every sample came with metadata listing a de-identified subject ID, COVID-19 status, age in years and sex. Where HLA class I and class II types were available, the types were taken from metadata supplied by the sample provider, not from assay-based typing.

On this clone itself: What antigen it recognizes has not been identified. No quality values exist for individual bases; no much larger clone is one base distant.

Study-wide conclusions, independent of this receptor: How much clinical and demographic metadata was included differed by source and by participant, and the metadata was provided uncurated.

The immunoSEQ Assay, a bias-controlled multiplex PCR, was used to amplify TCRbeta CDR3 regions from genomic DNA. Per the source publication's procedure: The number of nucleated cells in each sample was estimated by amplification of reference gene primers within the assay. To quantify the absolute abundance of each unique TCRbeta CDR3 rearrangement, sequence reads were collapsed and filtered. Productive Simpson clonality was computed per sample as the square root of Simpson's diversity index over productive rearrangements. The source is immuneACCESS, and TCRdb retained only in-frame sequences with V and J called. Part of the clones is not carried over; for the studies checked, unresolved V genes explain less than half of this, and the remainder is unexplained. D and trimming were read from the DNA, whereas the V and J calls and clone size are those reported in that table. A total of around 200,000 clones appear in this sample, roughly 86% of them only once. The ten largest make up approximately 5% of the sample.

In the prospective study, participants were about 18 to 100 years old, resided in 24 geographic areas of the United States, and were enrolled through a virtual design. Cohort assignment in the prospective study relied on participant-reported clinical history from a screening survey and a study questionnaire. In the prospective study, whole blood, serum and a nasopharyngeal or oropharyngeal swab were collected from each participant by mobile phlebotomists. Participants in the prospective study had the option to provide additional blood draws and questionnaires over an approximately 2-month period. Blood samples from the prospective study were shipped frozen or at room temperature prior to DNA extraction. The CDR3 has 12 amino acids, counting the end cysteine and phenylalanine. Solely the CDR3 DNA is kept, with 36 bases framed from the first base. CDR1 and CDR2, looked up from the germline V gene (reference sequence), are SGHNT and YYREEE. V is shortened by 0 bases, J by 6 bases, and the region joining them spans 4 bases.

The chain is assembled from TRBV5-4 and TRBJ1-5; no D segment can be confidently identified. The sequenced sample consisted of PBMCs or T cells enriched from blood (not recorded which). The source is a man aged 40-49 years with acute COVID-19. CDR3 reads: CASSLDSQPQHF. The bases are TGTGCCAGCAGCTTGGACAGTCAGCCCCAGCATTTT.